Each of the 24 T cell receptor beta chains below was sequenced from the same sample in a study of T cell responses to AZD1222 COVID-19 vaccine. Assay: immunoSEQ multiplex PCR; the TCRdb copy retains only in-frame clones and omits some. There are tens of thousands of clones in the sample; roughly 89% occur only once, and roughly 12% lies in the top ten. The material sequenced was peripheral blood, taken 28 days after the second AZD1222 dose. The receptors were sampled from an adult who received the AZD1222 COVID-19 vaccine.

In its sample, this clone was seen a few times. The V call is TRBV6-1, the J call TRBJ1-2; possible D gene TRBD1, 5 bases. This CDR3 spans 13 amino acids. The ends were cut back, 1 base at V and 4 bases at J, with 7 bases in the middle. Germline V gene data show CDR1 as MNHNS and CDR2 as SASEGT. As DNA, the CDR3 is TGTGCCAGCAGTGAAGGACAGATCTATGGCTACACCTTC. It yields the protein CASSEGQIYGYTF.

This clone was found once. The rearrangement links TRBV18 to TRBJ1-1; D is unresolved. In germline, CDR1 is KGHSH, CDR2 LQKENI. V gave up 4 bases and J gave up 1 base, with 10 bases separating them. The CDR3 is 14 residues long. CDR3 nucleotides: TGTGCCAGCTCACAATGGTCCAGGAACACTGAAGCTTTCTTT. Encoded protein: CASSQWSRNTEAFF. The complete variable domain, with remaining parts taken from reference TRBV18 and TRBJ1-1, reads NAGVMQNPRHLVRRRGQEARLRCSPMKGHSHVYWYRQLPEEGLKFMVYLQKENIIDESGMPKERFSAEFPKEGPSILRIQQVVRGDSAAYFCASSQWSRNTEAFFGQGTRLTVV.

The J gene is TRBJ2-7, the V gene TRBV7-2; TRBD1 or TRBD2 may be the D gene (6 bases each). V was cut by 1 base and J by 9 bases, with 16 bases left in between. From germline, CDR1 is SGHTA and CDR2 FQGNSA. The CDR3 runs 14 residues. The CDR3 DNA reads as TGTGCCAGCAGCTTAGGGCCACTCGGGGGCCGGCAGTACTTC. It is translated as CASSLGPLGGRQYF.

The J gene is TRBJ1-6, the V gene TRBV7-8; 8 bases fit TRBD1. The CDR3 covers 16 residues. Trimming cost V 5 bases and J 7 bases; bases outside gene matches: 10. The germline V gene encodes CDR1 SGHVS and CDR2 FQNEAQ. The CDR3 is CASSPRQGRGNSPLHF. Written as DNA, the CDR3 is TGTGCCAGCAGCCCGCGACAGGGGAGGGGGAATTCACCCCTCCACTTT.

The J gene is TRBJ2-3, the V gene TRBV7-9, with D perhaps given as TRBD1 or TRBD2 (5 bases each). CDR3 length equals 15 residues. In germline, CDR1 is SEHNR, CDR2 FQNEAQ (reference sequence). V dropped 2 bases and J dropped 2 bases, with 11 bases sitting between them. The CDR3 is CASSLFGGNTDTQYF. The CDR3 nucleotides are TGTGCCAGCAGCTTATTTGGGGGAAACACAGATACGCAGTATTTT. Complete variable domain (other parts from reference TRBV7-9 and TRBJ2-3): DTGVSQNPRHKITKRGQNVTFRCDPISEHNRLYWYRQTLGQGPEFLTYFQNEAQLEKSRLLSDRFSAERPKGSFSTLEIQRTEQGDSAMYLCASSLFGGNTDTQYFGPGTRLTVL.

The chain employs TRBV7-2 and TRBJ2-6; D not certain. CDR3 size: 18 residues. Germline loops: CDR1 SGHTA, CDR2 FQGNSA. V was cut by 5 bases and J by 0 bases, with 17 bases left in between. The DNA of the CDR3 is TGTGCCAGCAGCACAGACCCCCCCTGGGGCTCTGGGGCCAACGTCCTGACTTTC. This translates into CASSTDPPWGSGANVLTF.

V gene TRBV11-3 combines with J gene TRBJ2-5; 8 bases match TRBD2. Trimming at V came to 5 bases and at J to 8 bases, leaving 16 bases not matched to a gene. The CDR3 is made up of 16 amino acids. The germline CDR1 and CDR2 sequences are SGHNT and YENEEA. The DNA of the CDR3 is TGTGCCAGCAGCAAACCACAAGGACTAGCCGCTAAAACCCAGTACTTC. Translated: CASSKPQGLAAKTQYF.

The DNA for the CDR3 is TGTGCCAGCAGACCCGACCGGACTAACTATGGCTACACCTTC. Amino acids: CASRPDRTNYGYTF. The chain links TRBV3-1 (or the pseudogene TRBV3-2) to TRBJ1-2; D remains ambiguous. This CDR3 spans 14 amino acids. The ends were cut back, 6 bases at V and 0 bases at J, with 11 bases in the middle. CDR1 and CDR2 from the germline V gene are LGHDT and YNNKEL (reference sequence).

The chain couples TRBV11-3 to TRBJ2-1; 10 bases are a match to TRBD1. The CDR3 is 15 residues long. J lost 5 bases, V lost 5 bases, and 6 bases had no gene match. Germline CDR1 SGHNT, CDR2 YENEEA. CDR3 region: CASSLGQGLNNEQFF. The DNA of the CDR3 is TGTGCCAGCAGCCTGGGACAGGGGCTAAACAATGAGCAGTTCTTC. Full variable domain (outside the CDR3, taken from reference TRBV11-3 and TRBJ2-1): EAGVVQSPRYKIIEKKQPVAFWCNPISGHNTLYWYLQNLGQGPELLIRYENEEAVDDSQLPKDRFSAERLKGVDSTLKIQPAELGDSAVYLCASSLGQGLNNEQFFGPGTRLTVL.

The chain uses TRBV19 and TRBJ1-5; TRBD1 is a possible D gene (6 bases). V lost 6 bases to trimming and J lost 6 bases, with 15 bases between them. Germline assignment: CDR1 LNHDA and CDR2 SQIVND (reference sequence). The CDR3 contains 14 residues. This chain's CDR3 is CASSQHGGGQPQHF. As DNA, the CDR3 is TGTGCCAGTAGCCAGCATGGGGGCGGTCAGCCCCAGCATTTT. The full variable domain, rest sourced from reference TRBV19 and TRBJ1-5, is DGGITQSPKYLFRKEGQNVTLSCEQNLNHDAMYWYRQDPGQGLRLIYYSQIVNDFQKGDIAEGYSVSREKKESFPLTVTSAQKNPTAFYLCASSQHGGGQPQHFGDGTRLSIL.

This sequence joins TRBV4-3 and TRBJ2-3; 9 bases are a match to TRBD1. This CDR3 comprises 17 residues. CDR1 is LGHNA and CDR2 is YSLEER in the germline V gene. Germline trimming cut 1 base from V and 4 bases from J; bases unmatched to any gene: 9. The CDR3 protein is CASSQGAGQGLADTQYF. Here the CDR3 DNA reads TGCGCCAGCAGCCAAGGGGCGGGACAGGGACTCGCAGATACGCAGTATTTT.

The V and J genes are TRBV5-6 and TRBJ1-1, with a tentative D call TRBD1 (5 bases). The CDR3 is made up of 16 amino acids. Trimming left V 0 bases short and J 0 bases short, with 12 bases between. Germline V CDR1 and CDR2: SGHDT, YYEEEE. Written as DNA, the CDR3 is TGTGCCAGCAGCTTGGTGCACAGGAGAATGAACACTGAAGCTTTCTTT. It specifies CASSLVHRRMNTEAFF.

The V gene is TRBV6-6, the J gene TRBJ2-1, with TRBD1 identical over 8 bases. The germline gives CDR1 MNHNY, CDR2 SVGAGI (reference sequence). This CDR3 region has 12 residues. The V segment lost 7 bases and the J segment 8 bases; nucleotides outside the gene matches: 4. The CDR3 loop reads CASTQGDYEQFF. CDR3 in DNA: TGTGCCAGCACACAGGGGGACTATGAGCAGTTCTTC.

This clone was observed a single time. The chain links TRBV19 to TRBJ2-3; 7 nucleotides agree with TRBD1. The CDR3 loop spans 15 amino acids. CDR1 and CDR2 (germline): LNHDA, SQIVND (reference sequence). The V gene end was trimmed by 6 bases and the J gene end by 2 bases; junction bases not matched to a gene: 8. Here the CDR3 reads CASRKGAGDTDTQYF. CDR3 DNA sequence: TGTGCCAGTAGAAAGGGGGCAGGGGACACAGATACGCAGTATTTT.

The CDR3 DNA reads TGCGCCAGCAGCGGCCAAGGGGGGCAAGGATCACCCCTCCACTTT. Translation: CASSGQGGQGSPLHF. V gene TRBV5-1 combines with J gene TRBJ1-6, with D perhaps TRBD1 (6 bases). V lost 4 bases, J lost 10 bases, and 18 bases lay in between. The germline V gene has CDR1 SGHRS and CDR2 YFSETQ. The CDR3 sequence is 15 residues long.

The table lists this clone with a few counts. The chain carries TRBV6-2 or TRBV6-3 and TRBJ2-7; 8 bases match TRBD2. There are 16 residues in the CDR3. CDR1 and CDR2 (germline): MNHEY, SVGEGT. V dropped 4 bases and J dropped 4; count of bases not matched to a gene: 12. CDR3 protein: CASSSSRTSSNYEQYF. DNA for the CDR3: TGTGCCAGCAGTTCCAGCCGGACTAGCTCTAATTACGAGCAGTACTTC.

The J gene is TRBJ2-1, the V gene TRBV10-2; 8 bases are a match to TRBD2. Trimming cost V 5 bases and J 7 bases; bases outside gene matches: 13. Per the germline V gene, CDR1 is WSHSY and CDR2 is SAAADI. The CDR3 is made up of 16 amino acids. CDR3 nucleotide sequence: TGCGCCAGCAGTAGTGGGACGGGGGGGAACCAAAATGAGCAGTTCTTC. Amino acids: CASSSGTGGNQNEQFF.

The V gene is TRBV3-1 (or the pseudogene TRBV3-2), the J gene TRBJ1-1; D unresolved. The germline gives CDR1 LGHDT, CDR2 YNNKEL (reference sequence). The V and J ends lost 2 bases and 0 bases respectively, with 16 bases between them. The CDR3 runs to 17 residues. The DNA for the CDR3 is TGTGCCAGCAGCCAAACACCAAGGGTGGTACTGAACACTGAAGCTTTCTTT. Its protein product is CASSQTPRVVLNTEAFF.

The sample holds one count of this clone. The rearrangement links TRBV5-5 to TRBJ1-1; D is ambiguous. V shed 1 base and J shed 6 bases, with 16 bases lying between them. Germline values: CDR1 SGHKS, CDR2 YYEKEE (reference sequence). CDR3 size: 15 residues. Here the CDR3 reads CASSLRVSTIAEAFF. CDR3 sequence (DNA): TGTGCCAGCAGCTTGAGAGTCAGTACCATCGCTGAAGCTTTCTTT.

The chain employs TRBV23-1 and TRBJ1-5; D gene ambiguous. TRBV23-1 is assigned to the ORF class and has an uncertain function. Between the trimmed V and J ends, which lost 3 bases and 4 bases, there was a span of 16 bases. CDR3 length equals 16 residues. CDR3 DNA: TGCGCCAGCAGTCACAAAGCTCCACACCCGAATCAGCCCCAGCATTTT. Protein sequence: CASSHKAPHPNQPQHF.

CDR3 amino acids: CASSLDWQFTEAFF. The CDR3 nucleotides read TGTGCCAGCAGCTTAGATTGGCAGTTCACTGAAGCTTTCTTT. This sequence joins TRBV13 and TRBJ1-1; no definite D call. V gave up 1 base and J gave up 4 bases, with 10 bases separating them. Germline assignment: CDR1 PRHDT and CDR2 FYEKMQ (reference sequence). The CDR3 sequence is 14 residues long.

The J gene is TRBJ1-1, the V gene TRBV12-3 or TRBV12-4, with D hard to call. CDR3 length: 12 residues. V gave up 0 bases and J gave up 8 bases, with 7 bases separating them. DNA for the CDR3: TGTGCCAGCAGTTTAGCGGTAGCAGAAGCTTTCTTT. It yields the protein CASSLAVAEAFF.

As for this clone: The junction and the germline gene differ at one end; a read error may be behind it. Other DNA sequences in the sample encode the same CDR3. V usage is TRBV5-1 and J usage is TRBJ2-2; 8 nucleotides match TRBD1. This CDR3 spans 13 amino acids. Germline V gene data show CDR1 as SGHRS and CDR2 as YFSETQ. As DNA, the CDR3 is TGTGCCACCGGGACAGGGAACACCGGGGAGCTGTTTTTT. This encodes CATGTGNTGELFF.

The chain is built from TRBV4-2 and TRBJ2-5; possibly TRBD1 for D (6 bases). The CDR3 is made up of 17 amino acids. V was shortened by 1 base and J by 3 bases, with 18 bases between the two germline ends. Germline CDR1 LGHNA, CDR2 YNFKEQ. CDR3 in amino acids: CASSQVSTGTKEETQYF. The CDR3 DNA follows: TGTGCCAGCAGCCAAGTCTCCACCGGGACAAAAGAAGAGACCCAGTACTTC.